This T cell receptor (beta chain) derives from a study of blood T cell repertoires in COVID-19. Trimming cost V 0 bases and J 7 bases; bases outside gene matches: 11. CDR3 length: 16 residues. CDR1 is SSHAT and CDR2 is FNYEAQ in the germline V gene (reference sequence). This table comes from immunoSEQ multiplex PCR, and its TCRdb copy is limited to in-frame clones, with some not included. This table holds about 340,000 clones, around 86% found once. The clonotype comes from a woman between 40 and 55 years old with acute COVID-19. The rearrangement links TRBV7-7 to TRBJ1-2; 7 bases match TRBD1. The specimen sequenced was PBMCs or T cells enriched from blood (not recorded which). CDR3 sequence (DNA): TGTGCCAGCAGCTTAGCCCTATTTACAGGGGCATGTGGCTACACCTTC. Protein product: CASSLALFTGACGYTF.